The subject of this entry is one TCR beta chain. This clonotype is deemed medium-sized (0.01 to 0.1%). Its antigen remains unidentified. Base qualities were left out, and no much larger clone turns up one base away. PBMCs were isolated by Ficoll-Paque density gradient centrifugation. The data stem from a study of T-cell memory formation after mild COVID-19 (dated by TCRdb to the early 2020s). The study in broad terms: TCR sequence clusters from the two donors were found to be largely donor specific. Longitudinal TCRalpha and TCRbeta repertoire sequencing tracked T-cell clones expanding and contracting after mild COVID-19 in a couple of donors. Two young, previously healthy adult volunteers, one female and one male, were included in the cohort.

The CDR3 goes from the cysteine to the phenylalanine over 18 residues. The DNA shown is the 54-base CDR3, in frame from base 1. Sequenced on an Illumina NovaSeq 6000. cDNA libraries for TCRalpha and TCRbeta were prepared by 5'RACE using constant-segment primers, with sample barcodes and unique molecular identifiers added. Trizol reagent was used to extract RNA from every sample. Libraries were amplified in two PCR steps, with a second sample barcode and Illumina TruSeq adapters added in the second step. The libraries were sequenced on an Illumina NovaSeq using 2 x 150 bp paired-end reads. From the authors' description of their analysis: With migec v1.2.7, reads were demultiplexed and then collapsed into UMI-guided consensus sequences. With mixcr v2.1.11, UMI consensuses were aligned to TRA and TRB V and J templates and assembled into clonotypes. A clonotype was counted as expanded or contracted only if both edgeR and NoisET called the change significant, with noise models trained on biological replicates. For edgeR calls, the thresholds were a false discovery rate-adjusted p below 0.01 and a log2 fold-change of 1. As an exploratory analysis of dynamics, max-normalized trajectories of the 1000 most abundant clonotypes were examined by PCA with hierarchical clustering. The CD4 or CD8 phenotype of responding clones was assigned using the separately sequenced CD4+ and CD8+ repertoires. TCRdb trimmed the raw reads at Q25, called clones with MiXCR and kept productive beta chains. Records with the same CDR3 protein are collapsed into one entry carrying the most frequent genes and DNA. In this record, the V and J calls reflect TCRdb's handling and not the investigators' own analysis. Across this sample there are 150,000 to 200,000 distinct CDR3 sequences, with 30% to 35% seen only once. About 11% of the sample belongs to the ten largest clones.

Overall study outcomes, separate from this receptor: Balanced CD4/CD8 phenotypes were observed for clones contracting from day 15 to 85, whereas a bias towards CD4+ was observed for a second wave of clones expanding from day 15 to 37. The second-wave clones that peaked on day 37 were not confirmed to be SARS-CoV-2 specific. The study included only a couple of mild cases, and larger cohorts that include severe cases with pre-infection samples were judged to be necessary. Some responding clones were detected in pre-infection memory, which suggested that pre-existing cross-reactive memory T cells had joined the SARS-CoV-2 response. Contracting CD4+ clones were found mainly in CM and EM memory subsets, while CD8+ clones were enriched in EMRA.

The specimen was PBMCs or a T cell subset sorted from them (not recorded which). This chain joins TRBV21-1 to TRBJ2-1. TRBV21-1 is shown as a pseudogene. The sequence was obtained from an adult woman who had mild COVID-19 (a few samples of this study predate the infection). The sample titles of this study are shuffled in the database, so cell type and time point are left out; the donor was told from shared clones. The DNA sequence follows: TGTGCCAGCAGCAAAGCGTCAAGGGTTCTTTGGTCCTACAATGAGCAGTTCTTC. The resulting protein is CASSKASRVLWSYNEQFF.